Presented here are 17 T cell receptor beta chains from one specimen sequenced in a study of cytomegalovirus exposure and HLA in healthy donors. PCR amplification relied on 60 Vbeta primers (plus 13 Jbeta primers). Data came from immunoSEQ multiplex PCR; TCRdb stores just in-frame clones and leaves some out. The table records almost 85,000 clones, roughly 78% of them present only once. Sequences were obtained from PBMCs. The source is a male donor in good health and CMV-seropositive.

The V call is TRBV9, the J call TRBJ2-5, with D possibly being TRBD2 (6 bases). The CDR3 consists of 14 residues. Germline loops: CDR1 SGDLS, CDR2 YYNGEE. The V end lost 2 bases, the J end lost 4 bases, and 12 bases lay between the germline ends. CDR3: CASSVGTGVETQYF. The CDR3, as DNA: TGTGCCAGCAGCGTCGGGACGGGAGTAGAGACCCAGTACTTC.

This clone was seen once. The chain recombines TRBV27 with TRBJ2-7, with D tentatively TRBD2 (6 bases). The germline CDR1 and CDR2 sequences are MNHEY and SMNVEV (reference sequence). Deletions cut 1 base from V and 6 bases from J, with 16 bases between. This CDR3 contains 15 residues. The CDR3 nucleotides read TGTGCCAGCAGTTTATTCCCGGGACTGATGAGCGAGCAGTACTTC. This gives the protein CASSLFPGLMSEQYF.

The chain employs TRBV9 and TRBJ2-1; a possible D gene is TRBD2 (6 bases). This CDR3 is 15 amino acids long. Germline V gene data show CDR1 as SGDLS and CDR2 as YYNGEE. V lost 2 bases and J 0 bases, leaving 9 bases between the germline ends. The CDR3 loop reads CASSVGGTSYNEQFF. The CDR3 DNA sequence: TGTGCCAGCAGCGTGGGGGGAACCTCCTACAATGAGCAGTTCTTC.

This chain connects TRBV6-1 to TRBJ2-7; TRBD2 aligns across 8 bases. Germline-derived CDR1 and CDR2 are MNHNS and SASEGT. V was pared by 2 bases and J by 0 bases, with 6 bases of the junction left unmatched. The CDR3 runs to 16 residues. The CDR3 nucleotides are TGTGCCAGCAGTGAACCCGGACTAGCTCTCTCCTACGAGCAGTACTTC. Protein sequence: CASSEPGLALSYEQYF.

This clone appeared a few times. The chain carries TRBV28 and TRBJ1-2; D possibly corresponds to TRBD1 (5 bases). The CDR3 has 12 residues. Trimming shortened V by 6 bases and J by 8 bases, and 13 bases separated the two germline ends. The germline gives CDR1 MDHEN, CDR2 SYDVKM. Written as DNA, the CDR3 is TGTGCCAGCAGAGCCACCCGGGGGGGCTACACCTTC. Translation: CASRATRGGYTF.

This clone was detected a few times. The rearrangement joins TRBV9 to TRBJ1-1; D is ambiguous. Germline loops: CDR1 SGDLS, CDR2 YYNGEE. Trimming cost V 0 bases and J 5 bases, with 11 bases left between them. CDR3 length equals 14 residues. CDR3 sequence reads: CASSVVPAGTEAFF. CDR3 sequence (DNA): TGTGCCAGCAGCGTAGTCCCAGCGGGAACTGAAGCTTTCTTT.

The rearrangement uses TRBV19 and TRBJ1-5; D might be TRBD1 (5 bases). The CDR3 totals 15 residues. V lost 1 base, J lost 7 bases, and 14 bases lay in between. Germline CDR1 LNHDA, CDR2 SQIVND (reference sequence). The CDR3 spells CASSIVGPTGQPQHF. The CDR3 region has the DNA TGTGCCAGTAGTATAGTGGGGCCAACTGGGCAGCCCCAGCATTTT.

The V call is TRBV28, the J call TRBJ1-1; the match to TRBD1 covers 11 bases. Trimming cost V 6 bases and J 1 base; bases outside gene matches: 7. The germline V gene encodes CDR1 MDHEN and CDR2 SYDVKM. The CDR3 runs to 16 residues. In DNA, the CDR3 is TGTGCCAGCAGGAACCGGGACAGGGGGTCGAACACTGAAGCTTTCTTT. It translates to CASRNRDRGSNTEAFF.

The chain combines TRBV6-5 with TRBJ1-2; TRBD1 is a possible D gene (6 bases). In germline, CDR1 is MNHEY, CDR2 SVGAGI. This CDR3 region has 16 residues. The V end lost 0 bases, the J end lost 4 bases, and 15 bases lay between the germline ends. The CDR3 is CASSYSIQGSVYGYTF. The CDR3 DNA reads as TGTGCCAGCAGTTACTCAATACAGGGAAGCGTCTATGGCTACACCTTC.

This clone has just one count. The CDR3 end shows no conserved phenylalanine or tryptophan, and so a read error is likely. No DNA is shown, since the ends of the CDR3 on it are uncertain; the CDR3 is the one TCRdb lists. The chain couples TRBV4-1 to TRBJ1-1; the DNA was not used to check the table's D call, TRBD1. Inclusive of both ends, the CDR3 amounts to 11 amino acids. Germline V gene lookup returns CDR1 MGHRA and CDR2 YSYEKL. CDR3: CASSQGQKYSL.

The chain links TRBV7-6 to TRBJ2-7, with a possible D match to TRBD2 (5 bases). The V gene lost 2 bases and the J gene lost 3 bases, with 11 bases spanning the gap. The germline V gene encodes CDR1 SGHVS and CDR2 FNYEAQ. This CDR3 has 14 residues. The chain's CDR3 is CASSLIPGSYEQYF. CDR3 coding DNA: TGTGCCAGCAGCTTAATTCCGGGAAGCTACGAGCAGTACTTC.

Notes on this clone: Its ends do not fully match the called genes, so a read error is possible. V is TRBV27 and J is TRBJ2-2, with 7 bases that match TRBD1. Germline CDR1 is MNHEY and CDR2 is SMNVEV (reference sequence). The CDR3 runs 15 residues. This CDR3 reads CASRSGTANTGELFF. CDR3 bases: TGTGCCAGCAGATCCGGGACAGCGAATACCGGGGAGCTGTTTTTT.

This clone was seen a handful of times. The chain has TRBV5-4 and TRBJ1-4, with D perhaps TRBD1 (6 bases). Trimming pared 3 bases from V and 4 bases from J, leaving 13 bases between. Germline lookup yields CDR1 SGHNT and CDR2 YYREEE (reference sequence). CDR3 size: 15 residues. The CDR3 region is CASSSARTDNEKLFF. In DNA form, the CDR3 reads TGTGCCAGCAGCTCCGCCCGGACAGATAATGAAAAACTGTTTTTT. Full variable domain (rest looked up from reference TRBV5-4 and TRBJ1-4): ETGVTQSPTHLIKTRGQQVTLRCSSQSGHNTVSWYQQALGQGPQFIFQYYREEENGRGNFPPRFSGLQFPNYSSELNVNALELDDSALYLCASSSARTDNEKLFFGSGTQLSVL.

The count of this clone is one. The chain combines TRBV6-5 with TRBJ2-3; a possible D gene is TRBD2 (5 bases). V lost 4 bases and J lost 8, with 13 bases in between. This CDR3 comprises 13 residues. CDR1 MNHEY and CDR2 SVGAGI come from the germline V gene. The CDR3 bases are TGTGCCAGCAGTTTACTAGAACGGGGTACGCAGTATTTT. Translating it yields CASSLLERGTQYF.

The V call is TRBV30, the J call TRBJ2-7; 8 bases align to TRBD1. Germline loops: CDR1 GTSNPN, CDR2 SVGIG (reference sequence). The CDR3 runs 13 residues. Losses at the gene ends were 6 bases for V and 3 bases for J; bases not matched to a gene: 7. In DNA form, the CDR3 reads TGTGCCTGCTCCGGGACAGGAAACTACGAGCAGTACTTC. It encodes CACSGTGNYEQYF.

V is TRBV11-2 and J is TRBJ1-5, with TRBD1 matching 10 bases. Germline loops: CDR1 SGHAT, CDR2 FQNNGV. The CDR3 is 16 residues long. V shed 1 base, J shed 6 bases, and the junction held 6 bases outside the gene matches. This chain's CDR3 is CASSLAGTGVGQPQHF. The CDR3 coding sequence is TGTGCCAGCAGCTTAGCTGGGACAGGGGTTGGTCAGCCCCAGCATTTT.

The chain links TRBV11-3 to TRBJ2-1; 13 bases match TRBD2. The CDR3 is made up of 18 amino acids. CDR1 and CDR2 from the germline V gene are SGHNT and YENEEA. J lost 8 bases, V lost 5 bases, and 15 bases had no gene match. The CDR3 region is CASSPSSSGLAGFDEQFF. The DNA for the CDR3 is TGTGCCAGCAGCCCCAGTAGTTCGGGACTAGCGGGATTTGATGAGCAGTTCTTC.